Below, 16 T cell receptor beta chains from the same sample are listed, as sequenced in a study of vaccination effects on CD4 cells after COVID-19. Their antigens remain unidentified. It was after 10 days of culture that CD4+ T cells were isolated. Clones were sequenced by immunoSEQ multiplex PCR, and TCRdb holds only the in-frame ones, with some missing. The table lists around 25,000 clones, roughly 75% of them singletons. Here the sequenced sample was CD4+ T cells from PBMCs cultured without peptide, taken before COVID-19 vaccination. Receptors were obtained from a human donor who received a COVID-19 vaccine.

This sequence joins TRBV7-9 and TRBJ2-2; D call uncertain. V was pared by 2 bases and J by 1 base, with 11 bases between. Germline CDR1 reads SEHNR; CDR2 reads FQNEAQ (reference sequence). CDR3 length: 16 amino acids. The CDR3 DNA follows: TGTGCCAGCAGCTTATCACCCCTAAAGAACACCGGGGAGCTGTTTTTT. Translating gives CASSLSPLKNTGELFF.

This chain links TRBV29-1 with TRBJ2-5, with no clear D. This CDR3 is built from 13 residues. Germline values: CDR1 SQVTM, CDR2 ANQGSEA. The ends were cut back, 2 bases at V and 2 bases at J, with 9 bases in the middle. The CDR3 is CSVEKHPQETQYF. As DNA, the CDR3 is TGCAGCGTTGAAAAACATCCTCAAGAGACCCAGTACTTC.

The chain uses TRBV30 and TRBJ2-2, with 14 positions matching TRBD2. With 4 bases clipped from V and 7 bases from J, the junction kept 8 bases outside the gene matches. This CDR3 region has 16 residues. Germline values: CDR1 GTSNPN, CDR2 SVGIG (reference sequence). For the CDR3, the DNA is TGTGCCTGGAAGGGACTAGCGGGAGCTATCAACGGGGAGCTGTTTTTT. It codes for CAWKGLAGAINGELFF.

V and J are TRBV19 and TRBJ1-4, with unresolved D. Germline CDR1 and CDR2: LNHDA and SQIVND (reference sequence). CDR3 length equals 14 residues. The ends were cut back, 7 bases at V and 3 bases at J, with 12 bases in the middle. The CDR3 DNA reads TGTGCCAGTACGTCCCGGGCTCCTAATGAAAAACTGTTTTTT. Protein sequence: CASTSRAPNEKLFF.

In its sample, this clone was seen once. This rearrangement joins TRBV5-1 to TRBJ2-5, with TRBD2 matching 10 bases. From germline, CDR1 is SGHRS and CDR2 YFSETQ. This CDR3 spans 15 amino acids. With 2 bases clipped from V and 1 base from J, the junction kept 2 bases outside the gene matches. The CDR3 sequence is CASSFGLAAQETQYF. The CDR3 coding sequence is TGCGCCAGCAGCTTCGGACTAGCGGCCCAAGAGACCCAGTACTTC.

This chain connects TRBV11-1 to TRBJ2-2, with D tentatively TRBD1 (5 bases). Germline loops: CDR1 SGHAT, CDR2 FQDESV (reference sequence). The CDR3 sequence is 14 residues long. V dropped 2 bases and J dropped 7 bases, with 11 bases sitting between them. The CDR3 sequence: CASSLQGVGGELFF. CDR3 sequence (DNA): TGTGCCAGCAGCTTACAGGGCGTAGGCGGGGAGCTGTTTTTT.

The chain recombines TRBV6-5 with TRBJ1-1; possibly TRBD1 for D (5 bases). This CDR3 has 11 amino acids. The V end lost 8 bases, the J end lost 11 bases, and 15 bases lay between the germline ends. CDR1 is MNHEY, CDR2 SVGAGI, per germline. The CDR3 region is CASWGLGSAFF. DNA of the CDR3: TGTGCCAGCTGGGGCCTGGGGAGCGCTTTCTTT.

The gene calls are TRBV29-1 and TRBJ1-1; the match to TRBD1 covers 9 bases. V was clipped by 8 bases and J by 5 bases; unmatched bases: 6. This CDR3 is 12 amino acids long. Germline CDR1 is SQVTM and CDR2 is ANQGSEA. Here the CDR3 DNA reads TGCAGCACCGGGACAGGGCATACTGAAGCTTTCTTT. This codes for CSTGTGHTEAFF.

This clone was counted a single time. The chain links TRBV5-4 to TRBJ2-3; 9 bases are shared with TRBD1. The CDR3 totals 14 residues. V trimming: 5 bases; J trimming: 1 base; junction bases outside the gene matches: 2. Looked up from germline, CDR1 is SGHNT and CDR2 is YYREEE (reference sequence). The CDR3 coding sequence is TGTGCCAGCAGTCGGACAGGGGGCACAGATACGCAGTATTTT. Translated: CASSRTGGTDTQYF.

This clone has only one observation. The chain has TRBV3-1 (or the pseudogene TRBV3-2) and TRBJ2-4, with D uncertain. The germline gives CDR1 LGHDT, CDR2 YNNKEL (reference sequence). V shed 1 base and J shed 8 bases, with 12 bases lying between them. The length of the CDR3 is 14 residues. CDR3 in DNA: TGTGCCAGCAGCCAAGCGTATTTCTGGGACATTCAGTACTTC. Its translation: CASSQAYFWDIQYF.

V is TRBV11-2 and J is TRBJ2-1; D ambiguous. CDR1 SGHAT and CDR2 FQNNGV come from the germline V gene. V was pared by 2 bases and J by 6 bases, with 11 bases between. The CDR3 length is 14 residues. For the CDR3, the DNA is TGTGCCAGCAGCTTATTTAGGCCGGCCAATGAGCAGTTCTTC. Its translation is CASSLFRPANEQFF.

The V gene is TRBV9, the J gene TRBJ2-3, with D possibly TRBD2 on 6 matching bases. V lost 0 bases to trimming and J lost 6 bases, with 14 bases between them. The V gene's germline CDR1 is SGDLS and CDR2 YYNGEE. The CDR3 sequence is 15 residues long. CDR3 sequence: CASSVGGGPVDTQYF. The CDR3 DNA reads as TGTGCCAGCAGCGTAGGGGGAGGCCCTGTGGATACGCAGTATTTT.

The rearrangement joins TRBV19 to TRBJ1-2; 8 bases map to TRBD1. Germline trimming cut 6 bases from V and 7 bases from J; bases unmatched to any gene: 10. The CDR3 has 14 amino acids. Germline V CDR1 and CDR2: LNHDA, SQIVND (reference sequence). The CDR3, as DNA: TGTGCCAGTAGACCCGGGACAGGAGCTTTTGGCTACACCTTC. Protein product: CASRPGTGAFGYTF.

The chain recombines TRBV11-2 with TRBJ2-5; D possibly matches TRBD1 or TRBD2 (5 bases each). V lost 5 bases, J lost 7 bases, and 17 bases lay in between. Germline loops: CDR1 SGHAT, CDR2 FQNNGV. The CDR3 is 14 residues long. As DNA, the CDR3 is TGTGCCAGCAGCGAAGGGACGCCGATCGGGACCCAGTACTTC. The encoded protein is CASSEGTPIGTQYF.

This sequence joins TRBV5-4 and TRBJ2-5, with 7 bases fitting TRBD1. The junction had 12 bases not matched to a gene; V was cut back by 5 bases and J by 5 bases. The CDR3 has 15 amino acids. CDR1 and CDR2 (germline): SGHNT, YYREEE (reference sequence). The CDR3 DNA is TGTGCCAGCAGTAACCCGACGGGACAGCGGGAGACCCAGTACTTC. Its translation: CASSNPTGQRETQYF.

The V and J genes are TRBV5-1 and TRBJ1-3; D perhaps matches TRBD1 (5 bases). The CDR3 has 15 residues. Trimming cost V 0 bases and J 0 bases, with 7 bases left between them. The germline V gene has CDR1 SGHRS and CDR2 YFSETQ. The CDR3 DNA is TGCGCCAGCAGCTTGGGGACATACTCTGGAAACACCATATATTTT. It codes for CASSLGTYSGNTIYF.